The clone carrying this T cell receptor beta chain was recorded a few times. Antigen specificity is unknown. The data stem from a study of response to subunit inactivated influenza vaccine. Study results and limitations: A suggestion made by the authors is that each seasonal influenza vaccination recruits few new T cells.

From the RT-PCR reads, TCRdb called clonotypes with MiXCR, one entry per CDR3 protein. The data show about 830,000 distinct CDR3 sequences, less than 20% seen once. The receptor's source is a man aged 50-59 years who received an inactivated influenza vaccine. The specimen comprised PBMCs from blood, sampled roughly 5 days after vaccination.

Here the CDR3 reads CASSYALAGGSYNEQFF. The CDR3 nucleotides are TGCGCCAGCAGCTACGCACTAGCGGGGGGTTCTTACAATGAGCAGTTCTTC. The chain combines TRBV5-1 with TRBJ2-1, with TRBD2 matching over 12 bases. This CDR3 comprises 17 residues. Germline V gene data show CDR1 as SGHRS and CDR2 as YFSETQ. With V trimmed by 3 bases and J by 4 bases, 8 bases remained unmatched.